The rows below give T cell receptor beta chains drawn from one sample of a study of post-analysis software for immune sequencing data. Each CDR3 protein is one row after TCRdb ran MiXCR on the PCR reads. The table shows roughly 570,000 distinct CDR3 sequences, with approximately 31% occurring only once. The sequencing sample was made of blood. The receptors were sampled from a girl aged 2 to 17 with multiple sclerosis. CDR3s include the opening cysteine and the closing phenylalanine or tryptophan. D genes are given only for firm matches. Only some rows state a clone size, as once, few, many or a class for expanded clones.

abundance,d_gene,j_gene,v_gene,CDR3nt,CDR3aa
NA,NA,TRBJ2-2,TRBV7-8,TGTGCCAGCAGCCTTGGGACGGGGCTCAACGGGGAGCTGTTTTTT,CASSLGTGLNGELFF
NA,NA,TRBJ1-4,TRBV6-5,TGTGCCAGCAGTTATCTCGGGGAAGAGTGGGAAAAACTGTTTTTT,CASSYLGEEWEKLFF
NA,NA,TRBJ2-3,TRBV6-1,TGTGCCAGCAGTGAGTCCACTAGCACAGATACGCAGTATTTT,CASSESTSTDTQYF
NA,TRBD2,TRBJ2-3,TRBV10-3,TGTGCCATCAGTGTAGGGCGGGGGAGCACAGATACGCAGTATTTT,CAISVGRGSTDTQYF
NA,TRBD2,TRBJ2-6,TRBV4-1,TGCGCCAGCAGCCAAGTGGGACTAGCGGATTTGTCTGGGGCCAACGTCCTGACTTTC,CASSQVGLADLSGANVLTF
NA,TRBD2,TRBJ2-2,TRBV29-1,TGCAGCGTTGAAGACCAAGGCGGGGGGCGTGTCACCGGGGAGCTGTTTTTT,CSVEDQGGGRVTGELFF
NA,NA,TRBJ2-1,TRBV11-2,TGTGCCAGCAGCTTAGTTAAGGGGGGGCCATACAATGAGCAGTTCTTC,CASSLVKGGPYNEQFF
once,NA,TRBJ2-5,TRBV6-5,TGTGCCAGCAGGTACTCGGAGGGTTCAGGGTCTCAGTACTTC,CASRYSEGSGSQYF
NA,NA,TRBJ2-1,TRBV6-1,TGTGCCAGCAGTCGACCGGGCCCCCGGGGTTCCTACAATGAGCAGTTCTTC,CASSRPGPRGSYNEQFF
few,TRBD2,TRBJ2-3,TRBV9,TGTGCCAGCAGCGTAGAAAGCGGGGTTTTCGTAGGAGATACGCAGTATTTT,CASSVESGVFVGDTQYF
NA,NA,TRBJ1-1,TRBV20-1,TGCAGTGCTAGGGAGCTCCAGGGTCAGGACACTGAAGCTTTCTTT,CSARELQGQDTEAFF
NA,NA,TRBJ2-3,TRBV4-3,TGCGCCAGCAGCCAAATGACGGACGGGGCAGGCACAGATACGCAGTATTTT,CASSQMTDGAGTDTQYF
many,TRBD2,TRBJ2-5,TRBV14,TGTGCCAGCAGCCGAACTAGCGTAGAGACCCAGTACTTC,CASSRTSVETQYF
few,NA,TRBJ2-7,TRBV11-2,TGTGCCAGCAGCCCGGGGGCTGGGGGTTACTACGAGCAGTACTTC,CASSPGAGGYYEQYF
many,NA,TRBJ2-5,TRBV7-3,TGTGCCAGCAGCTTATGGAGTGGGGAGACCCAGTACTTC,CASSLWSGETQYF
few,TRBD1,TRBJ1-1,TRBV29-1,TGCAGGGTACAGGGGGCTATTGGAGGGGACACTGAAGCTTTCTTT,CRVQGAIGGDTEAFF
few,NA,TRBJ1-1,TRBV6-1,TGTGCCAACGTATACAGTGAAGCTTTCTTT,CANVYSEAFF
NA,NA,TRBJ1-5,TRBV6-6,TGTGCCAGCAGTCCCCCGGTCCAGGGTAGCAATCAGCCCCAGCATTTT,CASSPPVQGSNQPQHF
few,NA,TRBJ1-2,TRBV4-1,TGCGCCAGCAGCCAAGAGGCAGGGGTTAACTATGGCTACACCTTC,CASSQEAGVNYGYTF
NA,NA,TRBJ1-2,TRBV12-3/TRBV12-4,TGTGCCAGCAGTCGACAGCTAGTTTATGGCTACACCTTC,CASSRQLVYGYTF
NA,NA,TRBJ2-5,TRBV19,TGTGCCAGTAGTATCCAGGCTGCAGAGACCCAGTACTTC,CASSIQAAETQYF
NA,TRBD1,TRBJ2-7,TRBV2,TGTGCCAGCAGTGAAGCGATCGGGACAGGGTTCTACGAGCAGTACTTC,CASSEAIGTGFYEQYF
NA,NA,TRBJ2-7,TRBV20-1,TGCAGTGCTAGGAACACGGCGGACTACGAGCAGTACTTC,CSARNTADYEQYF